The 30 T cell receptor beta chains below come from one sample, sequenced in a study of spatial heterogeneity in lung cancer. One entry per CDR3 protein results from TCRdb running MiXCR on the 5' RACE reads. The table has approximately 9,400 distinct CDR3 sequences, about 5% seen once; the top ten hold roughly 27%. This sample's time point: sample taken at primary tumor resection. The input material, whole RNA from tumor, nontumor lung or frozen PBMC, was sequenced unsorted. The sequencing used PBMCs, collected at surgery. The receptors were sampled from a male donor with early-stage non-small cell lung cancer.

This clonotype has a count of ten or more. This chain connects TRBV13 to TRBJ2-5; 7 bases fit TRBD2. V was clipped by 1 base and J by 4 bases; unmatched bases: 9. Germline V gene sequence: CDR1 PRHDT, CDR2 FYEKMQ (reference sequence). The CDR3 covers 16 residues. CDR3 coding DNA: TGTGCCAGCAGCTTAGAGGCGGGAGCGTCGGCAGAGACCCAGTACTTC. Translation: CASSLEAGASAETQYF.

Within the sample, this clonotype is medium-sized. V usage is TRBV5-1 and J usage is TRBJ2-7; TRBD1 agrees at 7 bases. V lost 7 bases, J lost 0 bases, and 7 bases stayed unmatched. The CDR3 contains 14 residues. Germline V gives CDR1 SGHRS, CDR2 YFSETQ. This CDR3 reads CASGDRVGSYEQYF. The CDR3 DNA follows: TGCGCCAGCGGCGACAGGGTGGGCTCCTACGAGCAGTACTTC. Complete variable domain (other parts from reference TRBV5-1 and TRBJ2-7): KAGVTQTPRYLIKTRGQQVTLSCSPISGHRSVSWYQQTPGQGLQFLFEYFSETQRNKGNFPGRFSGRQFSNSRSEMNVSTLELGDSALYLCASGDRVGSYEQYFGPGTRLTVT.

This clonotype has more than one count but fewer than ten. The chain couples TRBV20-1 to TRBJ2-1; perhaps TRBD2 as D (5 bases). CDR3 length: 14 residues. The V end was cut by 7 bases, the J end by 9 bases, with 22 bases between. The V gene's germline CDR1 is DFQATT and CDR2 SNEGSKA (reference sequence). The CDR3 DNA reads TGCAGTGTTACGGACTCGTCGGGTCCCGCTGAGCAGTTCTTC. The encoded protein is CSVTDSSGPAEQFF.

This clonotype was detected many times. This chain links TRBV29-1 with TRBJ1-1; D is unclear. The V and J ends lost 4 bases and 1 base respectively, with 10 bases between them. Germline values: CDR1 SQVTM, CDR2 ANQGSEA. The CDR3 has 13 residues. The CDR3, as DNA: TGCAGCGTTGGATGGGCGAGGAACACTGAAGCTTTCTTT. This gives the protein CSVGWARNTEAFF. Drawing the rest from reference TRBV29-1 and TRBJ1-1, the complete variable domain is SAVISQKPSRDICQRGTSLTIQCQVDSQVTMMFWYRQQPGQSLTLIATANQGSEATYESGFVIDKFPISRPNLTFSTLTVSNMSPEDSSIYLCSVGWARNTEAFFGQGTRLTVV.

This clonotype has at least ten counts. The V gene is TRBV20-1, the J gene TRBJ1-1, with 11 bases fitting TRBD1. The germline V gene encodes CDR1 DFQATT and CDR2 SNEGSKA (reference sequence). J lost 4 bases, V lost 6 bases, and 4 bases had no gene match. CDR3 length: 13 amino acids. The CDR3 DNA follows: TGCAGTGCGGACAGGGGGCGAAGCACTGAAGCTTTCTTT. Protein sequence: CSADRGRSTEAFF.

J is TRBJ2-5 and V is TRBV12-3 or TRBV12-4; D remains ambiguous. The CDR3 sequence is 13 residues long. V gave up 5 bases and J gave up 5 bases, with 12 bases separating them. CDR3 amino acids: CASSPTLHETQYF. CDR3 nucleotide sequence: TGTGCCAGCAGTCCGACGCTTCATGAGACCCAGTACTTC.

By frequency in the sample, this clonotype is medium-sized. The genes are TRBV29-1 and TRBJ2-7; no definite D call. Germline CDR1 is SQVTM and CDR2 is ANQGSEA. V was clipped by 5 bases and J by 0 bases, with 8 bases between them. The CDR3 loop spans 12 amino acids. DNA of the CDR3: TGCAGCGTTTACACGAGCTCCTACGAGCAGTACTTC. Its translation is CSVYTSSYEQYF.

This clonotype was seen many times. CDR3 amino acids: CSAEKGIRGYTF. Here the CDR3 DNA reads TGCAGCGCCGAGAAAGGGATTCGTGGCTACACCTTC. V is TRBV29-1 and J is TRBJ1-2; D uncertain. Trimming took off 7 bases at V and 7 bases at J, with 16 bases between the two ends. Germline lookup yields CDR1 SQVTM and CDR2 ANQGSEA. The CDR3 spans 12 residues.

This clonotype is termed medium-sized. The chain has TRBV29-1 and TRBJ2-3, with 7 bases that match TRBD2. Germline V gives CDR1 SQVTM, CDR2 ANQGSEA. The junction had 2 bases not matched to a gene; V was cut back by 4 bases and J by 4 bases. CDR3 size: 12 residues. This CDR3 is CSVGAGADTQYF. Here the CDR3 DNA reads TGCAGCGTTGGCGCGGGGGCAGATACGCAGTATTTT.

The table lists this clonotype with many counts. The chain joins TRBV6-2 or TRBV6-3 to TRBJ1-2; maybe TRBD1 (6 bases). This CDR3 has 13 residues. Germline V gives CDR1 MNHEY, CDR2 SVGEGT. V was shortened by 7 bases and J by 2 bases, with 11 bases between the two germline ends. The CDR3 loop reads CASTQGINYGYTF. CDR3 nucleotides: TGTGCCAGCACGCAGGGGATAAACTATGGCTACACCTTC.

This chain uses TRBV15 with TRBJ2-2, with D possibly matching TRBD2 (5 bases). Germline loops: CDR1 LNHNV, CDR2 YYDKDF (reference sequence). This CDR3 is 15 amino acids long. Trimming removed 8 bases from V and 2 bases from J, with 15 bases in between. This CDR3 is CATEDVGVNTGELFF. CDR3 nucleotides: TGTGCCACCGAAGATGTGGGAGTAAACACCGGGGAGCTGTTTTTT.

This clonotype is medium-sized by share. The genes are TRBV14 and TRBJ1-1; no reliable D call. This CDR3 has 12 amino acids. V was cut by 1 base and J by 4 bases, with 4 bases left in between. Germline values: CDR1 SGHDN, CDR2 FVKESK. CDR3 loop: CASSQVPTEAFF. The CDR3 bases are TGTGCCAGCAGCCAAGTTCCCACTGAAGCTTTCTTT.

The sample holds many counts of this clonotype. The rearrangement joins TRBV29-1 to TRBJ2-2; D perhaps matches TRBD1 (6 bases). Between the trimmed V and J ends, which lost 7 bases and 0 bases, there was a span of 12 bases. This CDR3 comprises 14 residues. Germline V gene data show CDR1 as SQVTM and CDR2 as ANQGSEA. The CDR3 bases are TGCAGCGCCAGGGGAAGTGCGAACACCGGGGAGCTGTTTTTT. This encodes CSARGSANTGELFF.

This clonotype was counted only a few times. The chain links TRBV9 to TRBJ2-1; tentative D call: TRBD2 (6 bases). The V end lost 0 bases, the J end lost 6 bases, and 13 bases lay between the germline ends. CDR3 length equals 15 residues. Germline CDR1 and CDR2: SGDLS and YYNGEE. The CDR3 protein is CASSVGGVAVNEQFF. The CDR3 bases are TGTGCCAGCAGCGTAGGGGGAGTAGCGGTCAATGAGCAGTTCTTC.

This clonotype was seen many times. The V call is TRBV28, the J call TRBJ2-2, with D uncertain. V was shortened by 10 bases and J by 2 bases, with 17 bases between the two germline ends. Germline V gene sequence: CDR1 MDHEN, CDR2 SYDVKM. The CDR3 length is 15 residues. CDR3: CAIYDGKDNTGELFF. In nucleotides, the CDR3 is TGTGCCATTTACGACGGCAAGGATAACACCGGGGAGCTGTTTTTT.

In this sample, this clonotype turned up many times. The chain combines TRBV12-3 or TRBV12-4 with TRBJ1-1; D is undetermined. CDR3 length equals 15 residues. V shed 2 bases and J shed 1 base, with 11 bases lying between them. The CDR3, as DNA: TGTGCCAGCAGTTTACATCAGGCGGGGAACACTGAAGCTTTCTTT. Translated, it gives CASSLHQAGNTEAFF.

This clonotype was counted many times. CDR3 in DNA: TGTGCCAGCTCACCGCGACCCGCGGTTGTCCAAGAGACCCAGTACTTC. Its translation: CASSPRPAVVQETQYF. The chain couples TRBV18 to TRBJ2-5; no clear D gene. Germline V gives CDR1 KGHSH, CDR2 LQKENI. The CDR3 is 16 amino acids. Deletions cut 3 bases from V and 1 base from J, with 15 bases between.

This chain uses TRBV29-1 with TRBJ2-7, with a weak D call TRBD2 (6 bases). CDR1 and CDR2 from the germline V gene are SQVTM and ANQGSEA. Deletions cut 6 bases from V and 3 bases from J, with 12 bases between. The CDR3 runs to 12 residues. The CDR3 DNA reads TGCAGCGTGGAGGGGCGATTCTACGAGCAGTACTTC. This codes for CSVEGRFYEQYF.

The genes are TRBV7-3 and TRBJ1-1; D is possibly TRBD1 (5 bases). Trimming cost V 8 bases and J 3 bases, with 13 bases left between them. The CDR3 runs 13 residues. Germline V lookup: CDR1 SGHTA, CDR2 FQGTGA. The CDR3 DNA follows: TGTGCCAGCGGGTCTGACAGTCACACTGAAGCTTTCTTT. As protein: CASGSDSHTEAFF.

Ten or more counts support this clonotype. The chain uses TRBV19 and TRBJ2-2; no reliable D call. Germline values: CDR1 LNHDA, CDR2 SQIVND (reference sequence). The CDR3 is made up of 13 amino acids. V dropped 9 bases and J dropped 6 bases, with 14 bases sitting between them. As DNA, the CDR3 is TGTGCCAGCTGTGAGTTCGGAGCCGGGGAGCTGTTTTTT. Translated: CASCEFGAGELFF. The variable domain in full, with the rest retrieved from reference TRBV19 and TRBJ2-2, is DGGITQSPKYLFRKEGQNVTLSCEQNLNHDAMYWYRQDPGQGLRLIYYSQIVNDFQKGDIAEGYSVSREKKESFPLTVTSAQKNPTAFYLCASCEFGAGELFFGEGSRLTVL.

In its sample, this clonotype was seen many times. This chain links TRBV6-1 with TRBJ2-7; TRBD1 aligns across 8 bases. The ends lost 8 bases at V and 3 bases at J; junction bases unmatched: 6. CDR3 length: 13 amino acids. Germline CDR1 and CDR2: MNHNS and SASEGT. For the CDR3, the DNA is TGTGCCAGCGCGGACAGGGAAGACTACGAGCAGTACTTC. Its protein is CASADREDYEQYF.

This clonotype was observed at least ten times. The chain has TRBV7-9 and TRBJ2-4; no clear D gene. The V gene's germline CDR1 is SEHNR and CDR2 FQNEAQ (reference sequence). Trimming cost V 5 bases and J 0 bases, with 14 bases left between them. The CDR3 consists of 16 residues. CDR3 protein: CASSPGLSIAKNIQYF. The CDR3 DNA is TGTGCCAGCAGCCCCGGATTGTCCATAGCCAAAAACATTCAGTACTTC.

This clonotype has a count of ten or more. This chain connects TRBV24-1 to TRBJ2-1; D is ambiguous. V lost 6 bases to trimming and J lost 8 bases, with 16 bases between them. Germline values: CDR1 KGHDR, CDR2 SFDVKD. This CDR3 spans 14 amino acids. The CDR3 sequence is CATSLDPPRYEQFF. CDR3 DNA: TGTGCCACCAGTTTGGACCCTCCCAGGTATGAGCAGTTCTTC.

In its sample, this clonotype was seen many times. V usage is TRBV3-1 and J usage is TRBJ1-1; D uncertain. Germline V gene lookup returns CDR1 LGHDT and CDR2 YNNKEL (reference sequence). This CDR3 spans 13 amino acids. V was clipped by 1 base and J by 5 bases, with 8 bases between them. CDR3 residues: CASSQGLGTEAFF. The CDR3, as DNA: TGTGCCAGCAGCCAAGGGCTAGGGACTGAAGCTTTCTTT.

This rearrangement joins TRBV28 to TRBJ1-1, with D perhaps matching TRBD1 (5 bases). Germline CDR1 reads MDHEN; CDR2 reads SYDVKM. The CDR3 sequence is 16 residues long. Trimming took 7 bases from V and 0 from J, leaving 18 bases between them. CDR3 coding DNA: TGTGCCAGCATCCCCCCGGGGCAGGCCATGAACACTGAAGCTTTCTTT. Translation: CASIPPGQAMNTEAFF.

This clonotype was counted many times. The chain is built from TRBV6-6 and TRBJ2-1, with 10 nucleotides matching TRBD2. The CDR3 runs to 18 residues. V shed 2 bases, J shed 7 bases, and the junction held 14 bases outside the gene matches. CDR1 is MNHNY and CDR2 is SVGAGI in the germline V gene (reference sequence). This CDR3 is CASSYGRILAGSGNEQFF. The CDR3 region has the DNA TGTGCCAGCAGTTACGGAAGGATACTAGCGGGGTCAGGAAATGAGCAGTTCTTC.

This clonotype came up many times. The V gene is TRBV28, the J gene TRBJ1-5; 10 bases line up with TRBD1. This CDR3 spans 18 amino acids. The J segment lost 2 bases and the V segment lost 3 bases, leaving 10 bases of the junction unmatched. The germline gives CDR1 MDHEN, CDR2 SYDVKM. CDR3 region: CASSLNKAGQGRNQPQHF. The DNA for the CDR3 is TGTGCCAGCAGTTTGAATAAGGCGGGACAGGGGCGCAATCAGCCCCAGCATTTT. Full variable domain (rest looked up from reference TRBV28 and TRBJ1-5): DVKVTQSSRYLVKRTGEKVFLECVQDMDHENMFWYRQDPGLGLRLIYFSYDVKMKEKGDIPEGYSVSREKKERFSLILESASTNQTSMYLCASSLNKAGQGRNQPQHFGDGTRLSIL.

The sample holds many counts of this clonotype. The chain joins TRBV12-3 or TRBV12-4 to TRBJ1-1; no clear D gene. Deletions cut 5 bases from V and 4 bases from J, with 14 bases between. The CDR3 runs 14 residues. The CDR3 protein is CASSPRWVATEAFF. The CDR3 DNA reads as TGTGCCAGCAGTCCCCGTTGGGTGGCCACTGAAGCTTTCTTT.

This clonotype has a count of ten or more. The chain joins TRBV20-1 to TRBJ1-1; possibly TRBD1 for D (5 bases). The germline V gene has CDR1 DFQATT and CDR2 SNEGSKA (reference sequence). The length of the CDR3 is 13 residues. The ends were cut back, 6 bases at V and 2 bases at J, with 13 bases in the middle. The CDR3 DNA follows: TGCAGTGCCTTCCTCGACAGCAACACTGAAGCTTTCTTT. It yields the protein CSAFLDSNTEAFF.

This clonotype was observed a handful of times. V usage is TRBV15 and J usage is TRBJ1-1; weak D call: TRBD1 (6 bases). Trimming removed 0 bases from V and 6 bases from J, with 11 bases in between. Germline CDR1 reads LNHNV; CDR2 reads YYDKDF (reference sequence). The length of the CDR3 is 14 residues. Here the CDR3 DNA reads TGTGCCACCAGCAGAGATACAGGGCGGGCTGAAGCTTTCTTT. This encodes CATSRDTGRAEAFF.